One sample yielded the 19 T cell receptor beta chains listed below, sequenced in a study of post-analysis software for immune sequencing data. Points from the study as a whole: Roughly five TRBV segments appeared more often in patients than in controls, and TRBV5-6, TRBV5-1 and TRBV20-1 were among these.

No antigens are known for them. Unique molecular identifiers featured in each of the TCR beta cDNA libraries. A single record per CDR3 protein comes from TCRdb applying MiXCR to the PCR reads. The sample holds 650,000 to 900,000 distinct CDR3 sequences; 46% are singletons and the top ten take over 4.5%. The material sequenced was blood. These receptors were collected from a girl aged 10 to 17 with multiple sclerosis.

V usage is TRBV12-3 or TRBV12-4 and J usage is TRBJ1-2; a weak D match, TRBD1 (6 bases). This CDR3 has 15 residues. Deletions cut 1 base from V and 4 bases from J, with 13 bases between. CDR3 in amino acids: CASSLGVGHRYGYTF. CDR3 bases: TGTGCCAGCAGTTTAGGGGTGGGACACCGCTATGGCTACACCTTC.

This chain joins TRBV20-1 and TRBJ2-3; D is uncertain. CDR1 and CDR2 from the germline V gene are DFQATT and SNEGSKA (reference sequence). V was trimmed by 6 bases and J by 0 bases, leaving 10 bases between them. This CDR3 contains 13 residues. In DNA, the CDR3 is TGCAGTGCCACTCCGGACAGCACAGATACGCAGTATTTT. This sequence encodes CSATPDSTDTQYF.

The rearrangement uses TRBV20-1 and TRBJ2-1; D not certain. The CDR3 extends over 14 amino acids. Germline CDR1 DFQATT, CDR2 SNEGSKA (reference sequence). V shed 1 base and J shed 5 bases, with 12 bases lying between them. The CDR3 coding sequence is TGCAGTGCTAGAGTCCCCCTTTGGGACAATGAGCAGTTCTTC. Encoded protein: CSARVPLWDNEQFF.

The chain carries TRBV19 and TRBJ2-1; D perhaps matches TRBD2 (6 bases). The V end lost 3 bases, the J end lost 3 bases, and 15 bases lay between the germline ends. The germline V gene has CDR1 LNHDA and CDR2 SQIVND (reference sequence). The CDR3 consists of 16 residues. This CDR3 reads CASSIPALGLYNEQFF. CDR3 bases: TGTGCCAGTAGTATCCCGGCGCTGGGACTCTACAATGAGCAGTTCTTC.

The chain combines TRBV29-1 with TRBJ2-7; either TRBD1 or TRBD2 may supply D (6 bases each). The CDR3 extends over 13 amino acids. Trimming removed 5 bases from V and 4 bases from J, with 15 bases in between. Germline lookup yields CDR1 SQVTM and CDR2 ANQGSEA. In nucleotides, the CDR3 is TGCAGCGTTACGAGGGAGGACAGATACGAGCAGTACTTC. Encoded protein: CSVTREDRYEQYF.

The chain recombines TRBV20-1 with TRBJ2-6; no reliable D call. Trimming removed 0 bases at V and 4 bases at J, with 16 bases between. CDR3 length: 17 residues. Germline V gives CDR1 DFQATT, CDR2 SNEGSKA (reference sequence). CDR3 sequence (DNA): TGCAGTGCTAGAGATACTCTTAACCCCTCAGGGGCCAACGTCCTGACTTTC. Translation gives CSARDTLNPSGANVLTF.

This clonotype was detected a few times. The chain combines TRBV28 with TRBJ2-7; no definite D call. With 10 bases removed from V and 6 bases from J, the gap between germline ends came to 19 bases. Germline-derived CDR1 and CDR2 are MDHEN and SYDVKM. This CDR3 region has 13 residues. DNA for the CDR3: TGTGCCACCAACAGTTTAGGGATAGGCGAGCAGTACTTC. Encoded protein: CATNSLGIGEQYF.

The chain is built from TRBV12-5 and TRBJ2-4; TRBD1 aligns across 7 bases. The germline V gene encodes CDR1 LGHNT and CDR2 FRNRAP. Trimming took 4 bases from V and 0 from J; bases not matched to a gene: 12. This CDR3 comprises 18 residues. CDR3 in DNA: TGTGCTAGTGGTTGGACAGGAGAGAGGGGGTTAGCCAAAAACATTCAGTACTTC. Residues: CASGWTGERGLAKNIQYF.

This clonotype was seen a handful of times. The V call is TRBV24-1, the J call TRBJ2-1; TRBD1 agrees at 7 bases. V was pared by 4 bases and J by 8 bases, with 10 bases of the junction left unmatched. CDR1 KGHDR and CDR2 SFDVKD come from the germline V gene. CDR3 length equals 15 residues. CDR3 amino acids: CATSDLWTGADEQFF. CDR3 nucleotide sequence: TGTGCCACCAGTGACCTTTGGACAGGTGCCGATGAGCAGTTCTTC.

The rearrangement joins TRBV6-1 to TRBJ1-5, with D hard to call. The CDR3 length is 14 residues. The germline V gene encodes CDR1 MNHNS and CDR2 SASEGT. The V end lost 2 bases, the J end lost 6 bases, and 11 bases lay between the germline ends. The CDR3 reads CASSESGGGQPQHF. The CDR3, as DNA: TGTGCCAGCAGTGAATCTGGCGGCGGTCAGCCCCAGCATTTT.

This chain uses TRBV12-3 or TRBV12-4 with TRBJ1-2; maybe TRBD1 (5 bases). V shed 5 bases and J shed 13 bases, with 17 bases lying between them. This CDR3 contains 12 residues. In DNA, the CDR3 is TGTGCCAGCAGTCCAGACAGTGTCGGTCTCACCTTC. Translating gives CASSPDSVGLTF.

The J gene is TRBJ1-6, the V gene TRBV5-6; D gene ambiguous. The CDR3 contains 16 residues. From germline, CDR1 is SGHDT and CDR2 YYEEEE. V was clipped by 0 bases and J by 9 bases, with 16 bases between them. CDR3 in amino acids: CASSLEGRPTVSPLHF. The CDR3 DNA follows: TGTGCCAGCAGCTTGGAGGGCAGGCCTACGGTTTCACCCCTCCACTTT.

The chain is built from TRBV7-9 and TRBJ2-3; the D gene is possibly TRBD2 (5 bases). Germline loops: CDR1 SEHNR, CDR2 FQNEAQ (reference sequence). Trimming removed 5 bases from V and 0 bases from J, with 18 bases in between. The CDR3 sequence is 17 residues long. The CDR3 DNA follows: TGTGCCAGCAGCGATCAGGTTGGACTTCTTAGCACAGATACGCAGTATTTT. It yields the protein CASSDQVGLLSTDTQYF. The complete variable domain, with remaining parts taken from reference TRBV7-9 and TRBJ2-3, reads DTGVSQNPRHKITKRGQNVTFRCDPISEHNRLYWYRQTLGQGPEFLTYFQNEAQLEKSRLLSDRFSAERPKGSFSTLEIQRTEQGDSAMYLCASSDQVGLLSTDTQYFGPGTRLTVL.

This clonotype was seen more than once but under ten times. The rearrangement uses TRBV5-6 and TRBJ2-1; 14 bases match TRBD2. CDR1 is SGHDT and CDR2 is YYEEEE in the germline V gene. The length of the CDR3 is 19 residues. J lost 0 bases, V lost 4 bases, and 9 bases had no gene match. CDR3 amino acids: CASSGRLAGGPSSYNEQFF. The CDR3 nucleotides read TGTGCCAGCAGCGGCCGACTAGCGGGAGGGCCTAGCTCCTACAATGAGCAGTTCTTC. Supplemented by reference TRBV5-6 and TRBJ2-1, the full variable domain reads DAGVTQSPTHLIKTRGQQVTLRCSPKSGHDTVSWYQQALGQGPQFIFQYYEEEERQRGNFPDRFSGHQFPNYSSELNVNALLLGDSALYLCASSGRLAGGPSSYNEQFFGPGTRLTVL.

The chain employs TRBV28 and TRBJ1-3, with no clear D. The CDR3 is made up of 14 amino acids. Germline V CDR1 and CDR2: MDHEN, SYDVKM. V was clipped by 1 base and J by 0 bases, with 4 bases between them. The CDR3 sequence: CASSLYSSGNTIYF. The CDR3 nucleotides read TGTGCCAGCAGTTTATACAGCTCTGGAAACACCATATATTTT.

The CDR3 is CASEHGGLAGAYEQYF. Written as DNA, the CDR3 is TGTGCCAGCGAGCACGGCGGGCTAGCGGGAGCCTACGAGCAGTACTTC. The genes are TRBV7-9 and TRBJ2-5; TRBD2 matches 10 bases. The tail of the sequence fits TRBJ2-7 better, so the J call may be wrong. Germline values: CDR1 SEHNR, CDR2 FQNEAQ (reference sequence). The CDR3 is made up of 16 amino acids.

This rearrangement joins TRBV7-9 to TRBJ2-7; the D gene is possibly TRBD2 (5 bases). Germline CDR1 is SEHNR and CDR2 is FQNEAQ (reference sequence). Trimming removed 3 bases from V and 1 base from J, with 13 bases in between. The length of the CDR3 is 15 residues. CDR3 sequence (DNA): TGTGCCAGCAGCTTTGGGAGCGCGGAGTCCTACGAGCAGTACTTC. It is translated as CASSFGSAESYEQYF. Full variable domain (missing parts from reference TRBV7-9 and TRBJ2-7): DTGVSQNPRHKITKRGQNVTFRCDPISEHNRLYWYRQTLGQGPEFLTYFQNEAQLEKSRLLSDRFSAERPKGSFSTLEIQRTEQGDSAMYLCASSFGSAESYEQYFGPGTRLTVT.

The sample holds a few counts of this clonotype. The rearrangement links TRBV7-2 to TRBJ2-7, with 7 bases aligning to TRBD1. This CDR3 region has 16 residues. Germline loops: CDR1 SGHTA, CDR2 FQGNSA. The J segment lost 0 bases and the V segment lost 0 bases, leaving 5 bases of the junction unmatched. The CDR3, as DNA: TGTGCCAGCAGCTTAGCTAGGGGGCTGAGCTCCTACGAGCAGTACTTC. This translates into CASSLARGLSSYEQYF.

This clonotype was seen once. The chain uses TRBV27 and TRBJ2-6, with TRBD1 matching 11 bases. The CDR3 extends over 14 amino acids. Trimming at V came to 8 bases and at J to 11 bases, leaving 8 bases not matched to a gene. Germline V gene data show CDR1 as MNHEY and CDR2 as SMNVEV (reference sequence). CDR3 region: CASRIPGQGDVLTF. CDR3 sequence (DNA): TGTGCCAGCCGAATCCCGGGACAGGGGGACGTCCTGACTTTC.